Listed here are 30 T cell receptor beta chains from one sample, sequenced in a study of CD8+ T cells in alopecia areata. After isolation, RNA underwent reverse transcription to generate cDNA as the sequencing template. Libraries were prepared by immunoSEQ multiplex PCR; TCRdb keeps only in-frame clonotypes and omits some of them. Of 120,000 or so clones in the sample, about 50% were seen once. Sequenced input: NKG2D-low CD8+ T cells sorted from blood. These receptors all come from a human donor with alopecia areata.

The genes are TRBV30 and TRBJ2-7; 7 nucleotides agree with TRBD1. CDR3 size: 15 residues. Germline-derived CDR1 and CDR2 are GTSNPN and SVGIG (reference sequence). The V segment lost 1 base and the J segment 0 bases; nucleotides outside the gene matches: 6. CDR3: CAWSGLTGHSYEQYF. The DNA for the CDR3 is TGTGCCTGGAGTGGCTTGACAGGGCACTCCTACGAGCAGTACTTC.

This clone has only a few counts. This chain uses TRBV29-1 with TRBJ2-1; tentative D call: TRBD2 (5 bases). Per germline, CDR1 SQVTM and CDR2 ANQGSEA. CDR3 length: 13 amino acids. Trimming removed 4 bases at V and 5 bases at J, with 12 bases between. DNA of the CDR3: TGCAGCGTTGTAAGAGGGATCCACAATGAGCAGTTCTTC. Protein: CSVVRGIHNEQFF.

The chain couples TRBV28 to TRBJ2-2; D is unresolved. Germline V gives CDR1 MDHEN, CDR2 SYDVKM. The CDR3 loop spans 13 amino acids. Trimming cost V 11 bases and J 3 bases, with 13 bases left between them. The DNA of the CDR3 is TGTGCCCTGAAGGGTATGGACACCGGGGAGCTGTTTTTT. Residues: CALKGMDTGELFF.

The CDR3, as DNA: TGTGCCAGAAACGAGCTTACCGGGGAGCTGTTTTTT. Its protein is CARNELTGELFF. The chain recombines TRBV2 with TRBJ2-2; D unresolved. V was cut by 9 bases and J by 5 bases, with 10 bases left in between. The CDR3 contains 12 residues. Germline V lookup: CDR1 SNHLY, CDR2 FYNNEI.

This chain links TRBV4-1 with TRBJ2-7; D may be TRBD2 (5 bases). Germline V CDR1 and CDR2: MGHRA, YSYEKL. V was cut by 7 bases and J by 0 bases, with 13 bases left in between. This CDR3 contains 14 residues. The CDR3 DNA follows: TGCGCCAGCACCCCAGGAGGAAGCTCCTACGAGCAGTACTTC. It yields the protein CASTPGGSSYEQYF.

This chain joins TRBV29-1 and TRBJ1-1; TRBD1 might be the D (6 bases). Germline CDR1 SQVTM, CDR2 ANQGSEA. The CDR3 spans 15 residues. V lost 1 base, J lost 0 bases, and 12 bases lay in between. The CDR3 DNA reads TGCAGCGTTGAAGGAGGGGGGCGGGTGAACACTGAAGCTTTCTTT. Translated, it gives CSVEGGGRVNTEAFF.

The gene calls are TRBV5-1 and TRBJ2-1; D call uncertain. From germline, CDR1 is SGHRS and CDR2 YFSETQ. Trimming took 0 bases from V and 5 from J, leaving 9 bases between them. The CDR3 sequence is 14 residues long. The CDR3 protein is CASSLGLEDNEQFF. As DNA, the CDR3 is TGCGCCAGCAGCTTGGGGCTAGAAGACAATGAGCAGTTCTTC.

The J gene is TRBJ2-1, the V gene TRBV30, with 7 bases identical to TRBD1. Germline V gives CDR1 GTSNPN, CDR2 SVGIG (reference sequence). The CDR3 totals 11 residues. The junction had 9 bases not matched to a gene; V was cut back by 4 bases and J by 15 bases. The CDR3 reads CAWTETGAPFF. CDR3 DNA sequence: TGTGCCTGGACCGAAACAGGGGCGCCGTTCTTC. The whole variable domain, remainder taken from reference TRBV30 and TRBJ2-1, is SQTIHQWPATLVQPVGSPLSLECTVEGTSNPNLYWYRQAAGRGLQLLFYSVGIGQISSEVPQNLSASRPQDRQFILSSKKLLLSDSGFYLCAWTETGAPFFGPGTRLTVL.

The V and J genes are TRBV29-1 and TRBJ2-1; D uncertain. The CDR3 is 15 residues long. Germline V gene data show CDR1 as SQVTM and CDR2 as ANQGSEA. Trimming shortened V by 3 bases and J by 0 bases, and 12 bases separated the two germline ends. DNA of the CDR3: TGCAGCGTTGAGTCGGTCCCGAGCTCCTACAATGAGCAGTTCTTC. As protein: CSVESVPSSYNEQFF.

The CDR3 protein is CSVDLGSLGYTF. CDR3 DNA sequence: TGCAGCGTTGATCTTGGCAGTCTTGGCTACACCTTC. The rearrangement links TRBV29-1 to TRBJ1-2, with D hard to call. Germline assignment: CDR1 SQVTM and CDR2 ANQGSEA. This CDR3 is 12 amino acids long. Trimming took 3 bases from V and 7 from J, leaving 12 bases between them.

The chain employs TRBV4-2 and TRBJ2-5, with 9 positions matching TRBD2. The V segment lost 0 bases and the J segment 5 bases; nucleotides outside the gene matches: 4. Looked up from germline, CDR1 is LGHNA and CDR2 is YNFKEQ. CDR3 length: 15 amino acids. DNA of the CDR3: TGTGCCAGCAGCCAAGATGGGCGGGAGGGGGAGACCCAGTACTTC. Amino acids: CASSQDGREGETQYF.

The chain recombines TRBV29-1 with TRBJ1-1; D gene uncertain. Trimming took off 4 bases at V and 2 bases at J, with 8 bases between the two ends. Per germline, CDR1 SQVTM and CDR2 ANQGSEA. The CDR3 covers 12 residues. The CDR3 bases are TGCAGCGTTGTGAGCAGTAACACTGAAGCTTTCTTT. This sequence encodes CSVVSSNTEAFF.

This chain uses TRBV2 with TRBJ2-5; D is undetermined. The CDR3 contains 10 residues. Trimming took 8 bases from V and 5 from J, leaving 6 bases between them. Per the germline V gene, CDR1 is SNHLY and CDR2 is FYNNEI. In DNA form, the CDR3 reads TGTGCCAGCCAGCGCGAGACCCAGTACTTC. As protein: CASQRETQYF.

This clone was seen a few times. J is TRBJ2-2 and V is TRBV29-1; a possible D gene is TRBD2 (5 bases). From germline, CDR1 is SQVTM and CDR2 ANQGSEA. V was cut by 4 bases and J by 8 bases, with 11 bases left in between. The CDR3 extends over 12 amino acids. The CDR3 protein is CSVAGSQGELFF. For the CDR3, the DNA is TGCAGCGTTGCTGGGAGTCAGGGGGAGCTGTTTTTT.

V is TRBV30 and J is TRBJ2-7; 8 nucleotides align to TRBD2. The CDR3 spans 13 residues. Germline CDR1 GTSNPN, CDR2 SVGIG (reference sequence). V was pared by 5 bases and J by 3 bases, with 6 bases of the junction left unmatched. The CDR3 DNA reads TGTGCCTGGGCGGGGGGCCTCCTCTACGAGCAGTACTTC. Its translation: CAWAGGLLYEQYF.

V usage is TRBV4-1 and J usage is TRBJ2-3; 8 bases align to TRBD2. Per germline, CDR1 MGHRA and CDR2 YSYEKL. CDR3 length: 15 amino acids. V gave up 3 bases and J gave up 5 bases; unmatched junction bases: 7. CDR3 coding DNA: TGCGCCAGCAGCCAGGGTAGCGGGGACATAGATACGCAGTATTTT. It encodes CASSQGSGDIDTQYF.

The CDR3 sequence: CASGGVEQYF. CDR3 DNA sequence: TGTGCCAGCGGGGGGGTCGAGCAGTACTTC. The chain carries TRBV2 and TRBJ2-7; 7 bases line up with TRBD2. There are 10 residues in the CDR3. The germline V gene encodes CDR1 SNHLY and CDR2 FYNNEI. The J segment lost 6 bases and the V segment lost 8 bases, leaving 1 base of the junction unmatched.

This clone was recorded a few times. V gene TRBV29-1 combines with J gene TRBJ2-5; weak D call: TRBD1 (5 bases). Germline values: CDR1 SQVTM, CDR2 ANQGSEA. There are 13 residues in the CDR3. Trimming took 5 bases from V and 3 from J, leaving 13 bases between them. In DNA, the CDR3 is TGCAGCGTTCAAGGGGTCAGTGAAGAGACCCAGTACTTC. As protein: CSVQGVSEETQYF.

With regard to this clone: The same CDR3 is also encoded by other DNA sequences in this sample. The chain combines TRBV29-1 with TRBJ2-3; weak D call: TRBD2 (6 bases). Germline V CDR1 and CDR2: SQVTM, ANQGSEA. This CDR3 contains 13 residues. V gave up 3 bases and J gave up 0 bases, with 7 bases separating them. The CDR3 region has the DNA TGCAGCGTTGAGGGAGGTAGCACAGATACGCAGTATTTT. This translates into CSVEGGSTDTQYF.

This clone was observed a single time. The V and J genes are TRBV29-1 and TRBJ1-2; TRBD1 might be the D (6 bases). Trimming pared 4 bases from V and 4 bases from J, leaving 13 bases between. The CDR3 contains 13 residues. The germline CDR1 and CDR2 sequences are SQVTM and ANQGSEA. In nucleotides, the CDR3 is TGCAGCGTTGCCAACAGGGACTTCTATGGCTACACCTTC. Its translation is CSVANRDFYGYTF.

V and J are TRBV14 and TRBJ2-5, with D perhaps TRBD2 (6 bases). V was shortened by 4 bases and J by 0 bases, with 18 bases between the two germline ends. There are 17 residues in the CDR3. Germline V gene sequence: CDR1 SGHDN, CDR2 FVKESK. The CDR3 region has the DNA TGTGCCAGCAGCCCCGGAGTGGGGGGAGGACACCAAGAGACCCAGTACTTC. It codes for CASSPGVGGGHQETQYF.

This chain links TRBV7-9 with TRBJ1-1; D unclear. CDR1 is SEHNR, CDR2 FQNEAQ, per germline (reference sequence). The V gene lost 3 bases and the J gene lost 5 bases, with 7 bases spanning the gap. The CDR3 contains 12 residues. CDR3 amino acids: CASSFGETEAFF. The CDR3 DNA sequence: TGTGCCAGCAGCTTCGGGGAGACTGAAGCTTTCTTT.

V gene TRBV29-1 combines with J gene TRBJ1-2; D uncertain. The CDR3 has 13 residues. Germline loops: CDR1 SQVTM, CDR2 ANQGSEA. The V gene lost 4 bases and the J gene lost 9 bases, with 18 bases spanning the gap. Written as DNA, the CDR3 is TGCAGCGTTGTTGGGGATTCGGCGGGTAGCTACACCTTC. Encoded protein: CSVVGDSAGSYTF. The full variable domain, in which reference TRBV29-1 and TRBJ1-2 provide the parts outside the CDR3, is SAVISQKPSRDICQRGTSLTIQCQVDSQVTMMFWYRQQPGQSLTLIATANQGSEATYESGFVIDKFPISRPNLTFSTLTVSNMSPEDSSIYLCSVVGDSAGSYTFGSGTRLTVV.

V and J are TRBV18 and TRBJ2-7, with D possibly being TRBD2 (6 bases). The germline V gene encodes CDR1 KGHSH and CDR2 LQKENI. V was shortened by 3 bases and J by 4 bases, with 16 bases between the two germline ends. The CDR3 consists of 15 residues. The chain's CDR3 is CASSPLGTPEYEQYF. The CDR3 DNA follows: TGTGCCAGCTCACCGCTCGGGACTCCGGAGTACGAGCAGTACTTC.

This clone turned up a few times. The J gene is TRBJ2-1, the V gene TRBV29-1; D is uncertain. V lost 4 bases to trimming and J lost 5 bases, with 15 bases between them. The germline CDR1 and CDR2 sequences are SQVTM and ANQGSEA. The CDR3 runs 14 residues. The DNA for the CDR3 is TGCAGCGTTGTAAGTGAGAACGGCGACAATGAGCAGTTCTTC. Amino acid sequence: CSVVSENGDNEQFF.

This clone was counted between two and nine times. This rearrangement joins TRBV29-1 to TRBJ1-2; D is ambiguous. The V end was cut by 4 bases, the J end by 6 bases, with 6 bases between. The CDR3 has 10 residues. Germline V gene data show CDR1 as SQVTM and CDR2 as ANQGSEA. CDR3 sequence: CSVVEDGYTF. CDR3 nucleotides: TGCAGCGTTGTCGAGGATGGCTACACCTTC.

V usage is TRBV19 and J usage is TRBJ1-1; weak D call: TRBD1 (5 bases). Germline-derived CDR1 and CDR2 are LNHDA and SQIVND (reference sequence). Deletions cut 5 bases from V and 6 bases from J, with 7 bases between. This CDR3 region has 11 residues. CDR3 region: CASSLGPEAFF. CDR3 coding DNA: TGTGCCAGTAGTTTGGGGCCTGAAGCTTTCTTT.

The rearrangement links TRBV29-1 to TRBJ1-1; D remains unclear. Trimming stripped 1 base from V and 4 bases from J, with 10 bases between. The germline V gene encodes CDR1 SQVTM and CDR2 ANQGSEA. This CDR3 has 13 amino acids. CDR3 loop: CSVEVGEATEAFF. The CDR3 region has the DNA TGCAGCGTTGAAGTGGGCGAGGCCACTGAAGCTTTCTTT.

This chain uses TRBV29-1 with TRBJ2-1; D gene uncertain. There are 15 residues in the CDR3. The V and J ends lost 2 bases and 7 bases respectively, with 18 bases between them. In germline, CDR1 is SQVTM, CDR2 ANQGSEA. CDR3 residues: CSVESFVRPINEQFF. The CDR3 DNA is TGCAGCGTTGAATCGTTCGTCAGACCTATTAATGAGCAGTTCTTC.

Here the CDR3 DNA reads TGTGCCTGGACCTACGGGAGTGGTGAGACCCAGTACTTC. It encodes CAWTYGSGETQYF. This chain joins TRBV30 and TRBJ2-5; maybe TRBD2 (6 bases). The germline V gene encodes CDR1 GTSNPN and CDR2 SVGIG (reference sequence). The V and J ends lost 4 bases and 5 bases respectively, with 14 bases between them. The CDR3 consists of 13 residues.